A single sample is the source of the 27 T cell receptor beta chains below, sequenced in a study of a mutant IDH1 vaccine in newly diagnosed glioma. The data were produced by immunoSEQ multiplex PCR, yet TCRdb's version contains in-frame clones alone and is incomplete. The sample holds 25,000 to 30,000 clones, 65% to 80% seen once. The antigens for these receptors are not known. Time point defined: week 35, safety follow-up. Each dose of the vaccine consisted of 300 ug of mutant IDH1 20-mer peptide, with topical imiquimod. Material: PBMCs, obtained from a glioma patient whose treatment included an IDH1 peptide vaccine. The receptors derive from a man aged 45-60 years with glioma.

The V and J genes are TRBV7-9 and TRBJ1-1; TRBD1 matches 9 bases. The CDR3 is 15 residues long. The junction had 3 bases not matched to a gene; V was cut back by 3 bases and J by 1 base. Looked up from germline, CDR1 is SEHNR and CDR2 is FQNEAQ (reference sequence). Here the CDR3 DNA reads TGTGCCAGCAGCTTTGACAGGGGGTGGAACACTGAAGCTTTCTTT. Its translation: CASSFDRGWNTEAFF.

The chain is built from TRBV7-8 and TRBJ2-7; D possibly matches TRBD1 or TRBD2 (6 bases each). V lost 3 bases, J lost 4 bases, and 13 bases lay in between. Germline loops: CDR1 SGHVS, CDR2 FQNEAQ. This CDR3 spans 14 amino acids. CDR3 DNA: TGTGCCAGCAGCTTCTATCGGGGGCGGTACGAGCAGTACTTC. It codes for CASSFYRGRYEQYF. Together with reference TRBV7-8 and TRBJ2-7, the CDR3 gives the full variable domain: GAGVSQSPRYKVAKRGQDVALRCDPISGHVSLFWYQQALGQGPEFLTYFQNEAQLDKSGLPSDRFFAERPEGSVSTLKIQRTQQEDSAVYLCASSFYRGRYEQYFGPGTRLTVT.

This chain links TRBV6-5 with TRBJ2-7; 7 bases align to TRBD1. The trim removed 7 bases at V and 5 bases at J, leaving 5 bases unmatched. CDR1 and CDR2 (germline): MNHEY, SVGAGI. This CDR3 region has 12 residues. Here the CDR3 reads CASKQGDHEQYF. In DNA form, the CDR3 reads TGTGCCAGCAAGCAGGGGGACCACGAGCAGTACTTC.

There are a few counts of this clone. This sequence joins TRBV28 and TRBJ1-3; D ambiguous. The CDR3 spans 13 residues. Trimming stripped 7 bases from V and 0 bases from J, with 7 bases between. Germline V gives CDR1 MDHEN, CDR2 SYDVKM. CDR3 sequence: CASIQDSGNTIYF. The CDR3 bases are TGTGCCAGCATTCAGGACTCTGGAAACACCATATATTTT.

The V and J genes are TRBV9 and TRBJ1-3, with D possibly TRBD1 on 5 matching bases. The CDR3 is 16 amino acids. CDR1 and CDR2 from the germline V gene are SGDLS and YYNGEE. Deletions cut 1 base from V and 4 bases from J, with 15 bases between. CDR3 in DNA: TGTGCCAGCAGCGTAAACCGAGGGGCTTTCGGAAACACCATATATTTT. This sequence encodes CASSVNRGAFGNTIYF.

The chain couples TRBV19 to TRBJ2-5; weak D call: TRBD1 (6 bases). Germline V gene data show CDR1 as LNHDA and CDR2 as SQIVND (reference sequence). V lost 4 bases and J 5 bases, leaving 14 bases between the germline ends. CDR3 size: 14 residues. Here the CDR3 reads CASSRPGVGETQYF. The CDR3 DNA is TGTGCCAGTAGTAGGCCAGGGGTCGGGGAGACCCAGTACTTC. The entire variable domain, with the rest obtained from reference TRBV19 and TRBJ2-5, is as follows: DGGITQSPKYLFRKEGQNVTLSCEQNLNHDAMYWYRQDPGQGLRLIYYSQIVNDFQKGDIAEGYSVSREKKESFPLTVTSAQKNPTAFYLCASSRPGVGETQYFGPGTRLLVL.

For the CDR3, the DNA is TGTGCCATCAGTGAGTCGATTAGCGGGACCCAAGAGACCCAGTACTTC. Residues: CAISESISGTQETQYF. This chain connects TRBV10-3 to TRBJ2-5; TRBD2 matches 8 bases. Germline trimming cut 0 bases from V and 1 base from J; bases unmatched to any gene: 4. The CDR3 is made up of 16 amino acids. The germline CDR1 and CDR2 sequences are ENHRY and SYGVKD.

This clone has a handful of counts. The chain has TRBV7-2 and TRBJ2-6; TRBD1 or TRBD2 may be the D gene (5 bases each). Trimming took off 5 bases at V and 2 bases at J, with 19 bases between the two ends. Germline CDR1 and CDR2: SGHTA and FQGNSA. CDR3 length: 18 residues. CDR3: CASSKVPGPTPGANVLTF. Here the CDR3 DNA reads TGTGCCAGCAGCAAAGTCCCGGGGCCAACCCCTGGGGCCAACGTCCTGACTTTC.

In this sample, this clone is medium-sized. The V gene is TRBV10-3, the J gene TRBJ1-5; D remains ambiguous. This CDR3 is built from 13 residues. Trimming took 0 bases from V and 6 from J, leaving 6 bases between them. Germline assignment: CDR1 ENHRY and CDR2 SYGVKD. Here the CDR3 DNA reads TGTGCCATCAGTGAGTCTATAAGTCAGCCCCAGCATTTT. Translated, it gives CAISESISQPQHF.

This chain uses TRBV19 with TRBJ2-2, with a weak D call TRBD1 (6 bases). CDR3 length: 14 residues. V dropped 6 bases and J dropped 5 bases, with 13 bases sitting between them. CDR1 and CDR2 (germline): LNHDA, SQIVND (reference sequence). The CDR3 coding sequence is TGTGCCAGTAGGGGGCCAAGGGGGACCGGGGAGCTGTTTTTT. Translated: CASRGPRGTGELFF.

The chain has TRBV11-2 and TRBJ2-1; 9 bases match TRBD2. Germline CDR1 SGHAT, CDR2 FQNNGV. CDR3 length: 14 amino acids. J gave up 4 bases and V 7 bases, and 5 bases lay outside the gene matches. The CDR3 spells CASTRTSVYNEQFF. The CDR3 nucleotides read TGTGCCAGCACCCGGACTAGCGTGTACAATGAGCAGTTCTTC.

This clone was seen more than once but under ten times. The J gene is TRBJ1-1, the V gene TRBV7-3, with D uncertain. Between the trimmed V and J ends, which lost 1 base and 8 bases, there was a span of 11 bases. The CDR3 is 13 residues long. Germline loops: CDR1 SGHTA, CDR2 FQGTGA. The DNA for the CDR3 is TGTGCCAGCAGCTTAAATCCGGAGAACGAAGCTTTCTTT. This translates into CASSLNPENEAFF.

This clone was picked up one time. This sequence joins TRBV27 and TRBJ2-2; no firm D call. CDR1 and CDR2 (germline): MNHEY, SMNVEV (reference sequence). This CDR3 comprises 15 residues. The V gene lost 1 base and the J gene lost 1 base, with 7 bases spanning the gap. The CDR3 here is CASSLWSVNTGELFF. The CDR3 DNA reads as TGTGCCAGCAGTTTATGGTCTGTGAACACCGGGGAGCTGTTTTTT.

The V call is TRBV19, the J call TRBJ2-4, with D hard to call. The V end was cut by 8 bases, the J end by 5 bases, with 13 bases between. This CDR3 is built from 13 residues. CDR1 and CDR2 (germline): LNHDA, SQIVND (reference sequence). The CDR3, as DNA: TGTGCCAGTTCCCTCGGACGGGAAAACATTCAGTACTTC. This sequence encodes CASSLGRENIQYF. The full variable domain, rest sourced from reference TRBV19 and TRBJ2-4, is DGGITQSPKYLFRKEGQNVTLSCEQNLNHDAMYWYRQDPGQGLRLIYYSQIVNDFQKGDIAEGYSVSREKKESFPLTVTSAQKNPTAFYLCASSLGRENIQYFGAGTRLSVL.

The rearrangement links TRBV6-5 to TRBJ2-7; no clear D. CDR3 length: 13 residues. V was shortened by 7 bases and J by 1 base, with 11 bases between the two germline ends. Germline values: CDR1 MNHEY, CDR2 SVGAGI. CDR3 coding DNA: TGTGCCAGCAAGGGTTCCGGGTCCTACGAGCAGTACTTC. It yields the protein CASKGSGSYEQYF.

The genes are TRBV30 and TRBJ1-5; D is ambiguous. Trimming removed 3 bases from V and 3 bases from J, with 12 bases in between. This CDR3 is built from 14 residues. CDR1 and CDR2 (germline): GTSNPN, SVGIG (reference sequence). The CDR3 sequence: CAWRASGVNQPQHF. CDR3 DNA sequence: TGTGCCTGGAGGGCCAGCGGGGTCAATCAGCCCCAGCATTTT.

This clone has more than one count but fewer than ten. The gene calls are TRBV2 and TRBJ1-4, with D unclear. The CDR3 consists of 14 residues. Germline V CDR1 and CDR2: SNHLY, FYNNEI. Trimming removed 6 bases from V and 8 bases from J, with 16 bases in between. The CDR3 sequence: CASRNRPRGEKLFF. The CDR3, as DNA: TGTGCCAGCAGGAATCGCCCCCGAGGCGAAAAACTGTTTTTT.

The chain has TRBV6-1 and TRBJ1-3, with D possibly being TRBD1 (6 bases). CDR3 size: 13 residues. Trimming pared 8 bases from V and 2 bases from J, leaving 10 bases between. Germline CDR1 MNHNS, CDR2 SASEGT. The CDR3 DNA reads TGTGCCAGCCGGGACACCCCTGGAAACACCATATATTTT. It is translated as CASRDTPGNTIYF.

This clone showed up just once. The V and J genes are TRBV9 and TRBJ2-2, with 11 bases that match TRBD2. Trimming cost V 2 bases and J 5 bases; bases outside gene matches: 5. Looked up from germline, CDR1 is SGDLS and CDR2 is YYNGEE. The CDR3 contains 16 residues. CDR3 coding DNA: TGTGCCAGCAGCGTGACCGCTAGCGGGAGGACCGGGGAGCTGTTTTTT. This sequence encodes CASSVTASGRTGELFF.

The count of this clone is one. The chain recombines TRBV7-9 with TRBJ2-3, with D uncertain. V was trimmed by 1 base and J by 4 bases, leaving 9 bases between them. There are 14 residues in the CDR3. Germline CDR1 and CDR2: SEHNR and FQNEAQ (reference sequence). This chain's CDR3 is CASSLEGIADTQYF. The DNA for the CDR3 is TGTGCCAGCAGCTTAGAGGGTATCGCAGATACGCAGTATTTT.

This rearrangement joins TRBV27 to TRBJ2-5; 12 bases fit TRBD2. There are 14 residues in the CDR3. The J segment lost 4 bases and the V segment lost 5 bases, leaving 2 bases of the junction unmatched. Germline loops: CDR1 MNHEY, CDR2 SMNVEV (reference sequence). CDR3 protein: CASSRTSGTETQYF. The CDR3 DNA is TGTGCCAGCAGTAGGACTAGCGGGACAGAGACCCAGTACTTC.

The chain joins TRBV18 to TRBJ2-5; D is uncertain. This CDR3 is built from 12 residues. Germline V CDR1 and CDR2: KGHSH, LQKENI. Trimming shortened V by 3 bases and J by 1 base, and 3 bases separated the two germline ends. The CDR3 region is CASSPSQETQYF. The CDR3, as DNA: TGTGCCAGCTCACCCTCCCAAGAGACCCAGTACTTC.

This chain uses TRBV19 with TRBJ2-7; tentative D call: TRBD1 (6 bases). Trimming took off 8 bases at V and 2 bases at J, with 19 bases between the two ends. This CDR3 comprises 15 residues. The germline gives CDR1 LNHDA, CDR2 SQIVND (reference sequence). CDR3 residues: CASGELGARAYEQYF. CDR3 nucleotides: TGTGCCAGTGGAGAGCTGGGGGCCAGGGCCTACGAGCAGTACTTC. The full variable domain, its missing parts supplied by reference TRBV19 and TRBJ2-7, is DGGITQSPKYLFRKEGQNVTLSCEQNLNHDAMYWYRQDPGQGLRLIYYSQIVNDFQKGDIAEGYSVSREKKESFPLTVTSAQKNPTAFYLCASGELGARAYEQYFGPGTRLTVT.

The CDR3 region is CASSLGAVSSYNEQFF. In DNA, the CDR3 is TGTGCCAGCAGCTTGGGGGCGGTAAGCTCCTACAATGAGCAGTTCTTC. This chain connects TRBV5-5 to TRBJ2-1; D gene unclear. Germline CDR1 reads SGHKS; CDR2 reads YYEKEE (reference sequence). This CDR3 has 16 residues. Trimming took 0 bases from V and 0 from J, leaving 10 bases between them.

V and J are TRBV6-6 and TRBJ1-2, with D possibly matching TRBD1 (5 bases). There are 13 residues in the CDR3. The V end lost 6 bases, the J end lost 5 bases, and 13 bases lay between the germline ends. CDR1 MNHNY and CDR2 SVGAGI come from the germline V gene (reference sequence). CDR3 DNA: TGTGCCAGCAGCTCCGGGCAGGGATATGGCTACACCTTC. Protein: CASSSGQGYGYTF.

This clone occurred once. V usage is TRBV18 and J usage is TRBJ1-5; 7 nucleotides agree with TRBD1. This CDR3 comprises 13 residues. The junction had 8 bases not matched to a gene; V was cut back by 6 bases and J by 9 bases. CDR1 KGHSH and CDR2 LQKENI come from the germline V gene. CDR3 protein: CASSPDRSRPQHF. The CDR3 DNA is TGTGCCAGCTCCCCGGACAGGTCAAGGCCCCAGCATTTT.

The rearrangement links TRBV9 to TRBJ2-5; D unclear. This CDR3 has 14 residues. The V and J ends lost 0 bases and 9 bases respectively, with 15 bases between them. Per the germline V gene, CDR1 is SGDLS and CDR2 is YYNGEE. CDR3 loop: CASSVADLERSQYF. The CDR3 region has the DNA TGTGCCAGCAGCGTAGCGGACCTGGAAAGGTCCCAGTACTTC.